This TCR beta chain derives from a study of T cells in Graves' hyperthyroidism and ophthalmopathy (dated by TCRdb to about 2019). Broadly, across the study: Peripheral blood samples were taken at initial diagnosis, before any treatment was given. A discovery cohort of about 100 patients, 43 with Graves' ophthalmopathy and approximately 60 with stable Graves' hyperthyroidism, was used to find distinguishing TCR V-J signatures. Prospective prediction of ophthalmopathy was tested in an independent validation cohort consisting of 18 to 20 hyperthyroidism patients and approximately 16 patients who later progressed to ophthalmopathy. The 100 or so discovery patients were randomly divided into training and test sets at a 7:3 ratio. In addition, the study compared T-cell repertoires in thyroid tissue and in blood from six Graves' hyperthyroidism patients. Once sampling was done, hyperthyroidism patients were given methimazole at a starting dose of 30 mg daily, whereas ophthalmopathy patients were given high-dose intravenous methylprednisolone. The paper reports TCR Vbeta CDR3 sequencing of about 140 peripheral blood samples: over 40 ophthalmopathy, 70 to 85 hyperthyroidism and some 17 progressor patients.

This clonotype was picked up many times. Its antigen has not been determined. Base-call qualities are not available, and no considerably larger clone is one nucleotide away. Overall results and qualifications from the work: Most expanded thyroid clonotypes (frequency above 0.001) were also detected in blood, a finding suggesting that blood repertoires may reflect thyroid immune responses. During validation, the model predicted progression to ophthalmopathy a median of around 7 months ahead of onset, with around 70% sensitivity and roughly 72% specificity. Sample size was not statistically predetermined, and blinding of investigators to group allocation was not performed. In cross-validation, a model built on a 13 V-J signature told ophthalmopathy apart from stable hyperthyroidism with approximately 90% sensitivity and approximately 84% specificity, and in testing the same model reached 80%/75%.

Stable Graves' hyperthyroidism was defined as the absence of progression to ophthalmopathy over 18 months of follow-up. Hyperthyroidism patients were aged 18 to 65 years and newly diagnosed, with disease duration of less than 2 months. The study excluded patients with uncontrolled infections, other autoimmune diseases, pregnancy or lactation. Diagnoses were established on the basis of clinical symptoms, serum thyroxine and TRAb, thyroid ultrasound, and orbital computed tomography. PBMCs were isolated from 7.5 to 10 ml of fresh peripheral blood by Ficoll-Paque density gradient centrifugation. Total RNA was extracted with Trizol reagent, and quality was checked on an Agilent 2100 Bioanalyzer. The TCR beta CDR3 regions were amplified from RNA transcripts. The first round of RT-PCR for the TCR CDR3 was performed with the HTBI primer set and the Qiagen OneStep RT-PCR kit. Libraries were constructed in a second round of multiplex PCR, after which size selection and purification were performed. The libraries were sequenced on an Illumina HiSeq2000 using paired-end 100 bp reads. In the authors' own workflow: SOAPnuke was used to process the raw data, removing reads that contained adapters or uncalled bases, had a mean Phred below 15, or lacked an exact match to the constant primer or identifier. COPE v1.2.5 was used to merge high-quality paired reads, and clonotypes were defined as unique nucleotide sequences. Clonotypes were aligned to IMGT TRBV, TRBD and TRBJ reference segments using MiTCR v1.1. Only V-J combinations with frequency above 0.0001, covering 99.2% of repertoires, were analysed. The TCS score was defined as the ratio of F50 (clonal expansion) to E x V (chaos), calculated using BLOSUM62-based TCRdist between CDR3 peptides within each V-J. Welch's t-statistics and random forest reduced just over 500 V-J features to fewer than 15, which were used in a naive Bayes classifier (R e1071). Clones were called with MiXCR by TCRdb after fastp trimmed the public reads at Q25, and only in-frame beta chains were retained. Here each entry gathers all rows of one CDR3 protein and keeps the most common genes and DNA. These V and J calls derive from TCRdb rather than the authors' analysis. A total of around 350,000 distinct CDR3 sequences appear in this sample, roughly 25% of them only once. The ten largest clones represent over 70% of the sample.

V is cut by 5 bases and J by 7 bases, and the space between the germline ends is 17 bases. The cysteine opens and the phenylalanine closes a CDR3 of 15 amino acids. Of all the DNA, just the CDR3 is kept, 45 bases in frame from base 1. CDR1 and CDR2 (SEHNR, FQNEAQ) derive from the germline V gene (reference sequence). The clonotype originates from a middle-aged man with Graves' hyperthyroidism. The sample taken for sequencing was blood. The chain is assembled from TRBV7-9 and TRBJ1-4; the D gene is perhaps TRBD1, on 6 matching bases. The CDR3 has the sequence CASSRRQGSIEKLFF. In nucleotides, the sequence is TGTGCCAGCAGCCGCCGGCAGGGGAGTATTGAAAAACTGTTTTTT. Extended through the reference TRBV7-9 and TRBJ1-4 proteins, this CDR3 yields the full variable domain: DTGVSQNPRHKITKRGQNVTFRCDPISEHNRLYWYRQTLGQGPEFLTYFQNEAQLEKSRLLSDRFSAERPKGSFSTLEIQRTEQGDSAMYLCASSRRQGSIEKLFFGSGTQLSVL.